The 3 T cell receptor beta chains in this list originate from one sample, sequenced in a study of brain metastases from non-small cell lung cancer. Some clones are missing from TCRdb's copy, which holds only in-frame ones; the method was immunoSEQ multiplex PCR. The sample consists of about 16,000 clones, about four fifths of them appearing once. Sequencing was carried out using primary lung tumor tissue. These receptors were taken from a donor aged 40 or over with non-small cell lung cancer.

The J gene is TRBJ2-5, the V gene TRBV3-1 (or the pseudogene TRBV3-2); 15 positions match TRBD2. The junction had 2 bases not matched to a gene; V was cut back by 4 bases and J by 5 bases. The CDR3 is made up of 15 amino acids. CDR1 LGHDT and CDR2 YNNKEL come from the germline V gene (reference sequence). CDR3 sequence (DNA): TGTGCCAGCAGCCCCGGACTAGCGGGGGGGGAGACCCAGTACTTC. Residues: CASSPGLAGGETQYF.

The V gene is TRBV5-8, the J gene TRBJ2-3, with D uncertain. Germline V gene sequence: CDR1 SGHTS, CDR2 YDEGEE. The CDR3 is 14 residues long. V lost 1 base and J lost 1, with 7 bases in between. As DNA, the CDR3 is TGTGCCAGCAGCTTGTATAGGGGCACAGATACGCAGTATTTT. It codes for CASSLYRGTDTQYF.

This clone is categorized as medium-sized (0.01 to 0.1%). The CDR3 coding sequence is TGTGCCACCAGTGATTTATACAGCGGGGGGTCCAATGAGCAGTTCTTC. Amino acids: CATSDLYSGGSNEQFF. This rearrangement joins TRBV24-1 to TRBJ2-1; 9 bases are shared with TRBD2. The CDR3 covers 16 residues. The germline V gene encodes CDR1 KGHDR and CDR2 SFDVKD. V lost 1 base, J lost 6 bases, and 6 bases stayed unmatched.